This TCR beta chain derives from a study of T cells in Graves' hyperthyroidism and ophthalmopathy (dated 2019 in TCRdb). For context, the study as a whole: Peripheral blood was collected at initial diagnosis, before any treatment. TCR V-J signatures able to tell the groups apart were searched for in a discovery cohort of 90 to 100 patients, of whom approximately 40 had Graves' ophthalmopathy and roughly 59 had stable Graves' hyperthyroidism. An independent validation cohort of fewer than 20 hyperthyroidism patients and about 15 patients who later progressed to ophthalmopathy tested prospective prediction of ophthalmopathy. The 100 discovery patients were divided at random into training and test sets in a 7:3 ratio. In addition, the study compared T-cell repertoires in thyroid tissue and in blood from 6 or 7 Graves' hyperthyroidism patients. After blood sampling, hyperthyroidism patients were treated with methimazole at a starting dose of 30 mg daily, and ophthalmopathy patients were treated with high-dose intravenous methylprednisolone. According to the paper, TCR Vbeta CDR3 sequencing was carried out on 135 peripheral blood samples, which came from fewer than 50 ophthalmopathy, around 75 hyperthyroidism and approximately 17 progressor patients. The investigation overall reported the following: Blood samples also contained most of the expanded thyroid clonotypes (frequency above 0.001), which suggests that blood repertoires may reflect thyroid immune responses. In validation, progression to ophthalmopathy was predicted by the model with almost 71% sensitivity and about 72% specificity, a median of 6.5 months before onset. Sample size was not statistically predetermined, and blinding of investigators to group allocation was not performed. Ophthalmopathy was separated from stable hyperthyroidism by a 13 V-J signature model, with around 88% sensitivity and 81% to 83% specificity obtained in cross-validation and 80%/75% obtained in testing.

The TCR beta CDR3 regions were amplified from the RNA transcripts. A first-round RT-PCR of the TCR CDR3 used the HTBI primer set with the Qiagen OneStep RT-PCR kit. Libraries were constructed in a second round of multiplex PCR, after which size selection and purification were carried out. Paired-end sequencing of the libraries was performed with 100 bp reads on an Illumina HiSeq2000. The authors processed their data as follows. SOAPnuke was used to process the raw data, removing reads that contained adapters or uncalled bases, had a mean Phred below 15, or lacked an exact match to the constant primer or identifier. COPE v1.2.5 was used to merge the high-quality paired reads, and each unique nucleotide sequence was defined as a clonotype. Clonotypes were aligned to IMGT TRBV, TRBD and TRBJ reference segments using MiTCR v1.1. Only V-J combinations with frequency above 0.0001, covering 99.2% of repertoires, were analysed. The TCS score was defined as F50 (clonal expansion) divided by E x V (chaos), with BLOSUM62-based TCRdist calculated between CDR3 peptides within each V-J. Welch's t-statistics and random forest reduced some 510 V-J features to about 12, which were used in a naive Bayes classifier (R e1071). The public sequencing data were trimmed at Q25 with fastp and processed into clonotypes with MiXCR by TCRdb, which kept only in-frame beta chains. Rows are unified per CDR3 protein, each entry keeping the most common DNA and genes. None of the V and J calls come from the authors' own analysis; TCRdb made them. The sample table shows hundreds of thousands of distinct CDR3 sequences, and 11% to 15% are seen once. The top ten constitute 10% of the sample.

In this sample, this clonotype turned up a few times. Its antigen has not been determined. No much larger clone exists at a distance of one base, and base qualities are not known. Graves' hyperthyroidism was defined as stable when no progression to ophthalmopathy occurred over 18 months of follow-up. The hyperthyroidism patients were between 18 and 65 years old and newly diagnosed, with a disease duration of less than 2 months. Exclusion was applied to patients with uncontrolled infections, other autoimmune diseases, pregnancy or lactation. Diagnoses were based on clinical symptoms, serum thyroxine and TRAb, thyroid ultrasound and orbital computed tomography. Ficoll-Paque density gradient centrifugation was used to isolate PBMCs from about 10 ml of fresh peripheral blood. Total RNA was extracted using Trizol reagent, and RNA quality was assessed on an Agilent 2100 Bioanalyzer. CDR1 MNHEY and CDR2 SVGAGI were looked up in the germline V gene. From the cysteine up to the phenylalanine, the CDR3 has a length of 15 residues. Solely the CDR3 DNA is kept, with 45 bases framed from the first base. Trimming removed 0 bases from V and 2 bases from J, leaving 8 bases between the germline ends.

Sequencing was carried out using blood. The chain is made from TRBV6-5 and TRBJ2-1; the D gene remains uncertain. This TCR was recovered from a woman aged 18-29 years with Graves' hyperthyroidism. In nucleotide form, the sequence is TGTGCCAGCAGTTACTCGGATGACGCCTACAATGAGCAGTTCTTC. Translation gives CASSYSDDAYNEQFF.